Described below is a single T cell receptor (beta chain) sequence and its context. The antigen is undetermined. The repertoire was sequenced with immunoSEQ multiplex PCR; TCRdb's copy has only in-frame clones and lacks some. The data hold about 680,000 clones, with 92% observed a single time. This sample is drawn from a study of shared clonotypes between healthy human individuals. Study-wide results and caveats: The study found lower generation probabilities in non-shared clonotypes than in those shared by all four donors.

J lost 3 bases, V lost 6 bases, and 5 bases had no gene match. This CDR3 has 14 amino acids. Germline loops: CDR1 MNHNY, CDR2 SVGAGI (reference sequence). Naive CD8 isolation took CD45RO-negative cells positively selected for CCR7 and excluded terminally differentiated effector memory CD45RA+ cells. The source is a man aged 30 to 39 in good health. The source material was naive CD8+ T cells sorted from blood. J is TRBJ1-5 and V is TRBV6-6; 7 nucleotides line up with TRBD1. This CDR3 reads CASRTDRVNQPQHF. The CDR3 region has the DNA TGTGCCAGCAGAACCGACAGGGTCAATCAGCCCCAGCATTTT.